A selection of T cell receptor beta chains follows, all from one sample in a study of T cell repertoires in cytomegalovirus infection. MiXCR, applied by TCRdb to the reads, yields one record per CDR3 protein. Of some 200,000 distinct CDR3 sequences listed, nearly 9.5% were seen once; the top ten hold roughly 4.8%. Material: PBMCs. Receptors were obtained from a human donor in good health (CMV status not recorded). Some clones in this sample may be carry-over from other donors' samples. Each CDR3 is given with its conserved first and last residue. A D gene is named only where the DNA matches it firmly. The size entry is marked missing in some rows and otherwise reads once, few, many or a size class.

j_call v_call d_call clone_size cdr3_aa cdr3_nt
TRBJ1-2 TRBV5-5 . many CASSPDVNYGYTF TGTGCCAGCAGCCCCGATGTAAACTATGGCTACACCTTC
TRBJ1-4 TRBV15 . . CATSREGRELFF TGTGCCACCAGCAGAGAAGGGAGGGAACTGTTTTTT
TRBJ1-1 TRBV5-1 . few CASSEAVLNTEAFF TGCGCCAGCAGCGAGGCGGTTTTGAACACTGAAGCTTTCTTT
TRBJ2-7 TRBV2 . . CASSVHFEQYF TGTGCCAGCAGTGTCCACTTCGAGCAGTACTTC
TRBJ2-2 TRBV29-1 . . CSVRQGAGELFF TGCAGCGTGAGGCAGGGAGCCGGGGAGCTGTTTTTT
TRBJ2-3 TRBV7-3 TRBD2 many CASSSRTSGGTDTQYF TGTGCCAGCAGCTCCCGGACTAGCGGGGGCACAGATACGCAGTATTTT
TRBJ2-7 TRBV28 . few CASSRGVNYEQYF TGTGCCAGCAGTCGCGGGGTGAACTACGAGCAGTACTTC
TRBJ2-7 TRBV11-2 TRBD2 many CASSLEGGAGPGEQYF TGTGCCAGCAGCTTAGAAGGTGGAGCGGGACCTGGGGAGCAGTACTTC
TRBJ2-6 TRBV20-1 . . CSASSVVAGTGANVLTF TGCAGTGCTAGTAGTGTTGTAGCAGGGACTGGGGCCAACGTCCTGACTTTC
TRBJ2-1 TRBV3-1 TRBD2 many CASSQGTRYPYEQFF TGTGCCAGCAGCCAAGGGACTAGATATCCCTATGAGCAGTTCTTC
TRBJ2-2 TRBV7-3 . many CASSLYDPQAGQYTGELFF TGTGCCAGCAGCTTATATGACCCCCAAGCGGGACAATACACCGGGGAGCTGTTTTTT
TRBJ1-1 TRBV7-2 . many CASSPGAFF TGTGCCAGCAGCCCGGGAGCTTTCTTT
TRBJ1-1 TRBV28 . . CASRMDGRFAEAFF TGTGCCAGCAGGATGGACGGCCGATTCGCTGAAGCTTTCTTT
TRBJ2-3 TRBV11-2 TRBD1 many CASSLAAFRDRGADTQYF TGTGCCAGCAGCTTAGCCGCGTTTCGGGACAGGGGAGCAGATACGCAGTATTTT
TRBJ2-1 TRBV20-1 TRBD2 many CSASKLAGVNEQFF TGCAGTGCTAGTAAGCTAGCGGGGGTCAATGAGCAGTTCTTC
TRBJ2-2 TRBV5-4 . few CASSPDLRTTGELFF TGTGCCAGCAGCCCGGACTTACGTACCACCGGGGAGCTGTTTTTT
TRBJ2-1 TRBV9 . few CASSVVGDNEQFF TGTGCCAGCAGCGTTGTAGGGGACAATGAGCAGTTCTTC
TRBJ2-1 TRBV5-4 TRBD2 many CASSLSSGYYNEQFF TGTGCCAGCAGCTTGTCTAGCGGGTACTACAATGAGCAGTTCTTC
TRBJ1-5 TRBV29-1 TRBD1 few CSVAGGASNQPQHF TGCAGCGTCGCAGGGGGCGCGAGCAATCAGCCCCAGCATTTT
TRBJ1-1 TRBV28 . . CASTVGGTEAFF TGTGCCAGCACCGTGGGGGGGACTGAAGCTTTCTTT